The 3 T cell receptor beta chains reported below all come from one sample, sequenced in a study of regulatory T cells in long-lasting Graves disease. Construction of TCR beta libraries relied on iRepertoire HTBI primers and on Arm-PCR targeting CDR3 regions. TCRdb re-analysed the multiplex PCR reads in MiXCR, keeping a single row per CDR3 protein. Of roughly 250,000 distinct CDR3 sequences in the sample, about 18% are singletons; the top ten hold about 14%. Time point: newly diagnosed GD, antithyroid drugs for less than 3 months. RNA extracted from PBMCs served as the sequencing template. The sample was also reused in another study, on T cells in Graves' hyperthyroidism and ophthalmopathy.

The sample in question was peripheral blood mononuclear cells (PBMCs), obtained at new diagnosis, from a patient treated with antithyroid drugs. These receptors were obtained from a woman aged 25 to 39 with Graves disease.

This clonotype was seen at least ten times. The V gene is TRBV5-1, the J gene TRBJ2-1; 8 bases map to TRBD2. Germline V gene data show CDR1 as SGHRS and CDR2 as YFSETQ. This CDR3 has 16 residues. With V trimmed by 0 bases and J by 8 bases, 10 bases remained unmatched. The CDR3 protein is CASSLGAGGGLDEQFF. The CDR3 coding sequence is TGCGCCAGCAGCTTGGGTGCGGGGGGAGGTTTGGATGAGCAGTTCTTC.

A remark on this clonotype: It differs at one base from a far larger clone, so likely a read error. This chain's CDR3 is CAGSLGTGRQETQYF. For the CDR3, the DNA is TGTGCCGGCAGCTTAGGGACAGGGCGACAAGAGACCCAGTACTTC. The V and J genes are TRBV7-3 and TRBJ2-5; TRBD1 agrees at 9 bases. CDR1 and CDR2 from the germline V gene are SGHTA and FQGTGA. The CDR3 spans 15 residues. The full variable domain, in which reference TRBV7-3 and TRBJ2-5 provide the parts outside the CDR3, is GAGVSQTPSNKVTEKGKYVELRCDPISGHTALYWYRQSLGQGPEFLIYFQGTGAADDSGLPNDRFFAVRPEGSVSTLKIQRTERGDSAVYLCAGSLGTGRQETQYFGPGTRLLVL.

The V call is TRBV9, the J call TRBJ2-3; 10 bases are a match to TRBD2. After removal of 3 bases from V and 2 bases from J, the junction contained 6 bases not matched to a gene. Germline lookup yields CDR1 SGDLS and CDR2 YYNGEE. The CDR3 has 16 residues. CDR3 coding DNA: TGTGCCAGCAGCGCTCTAAGCGGGGGGGCCACAGATACGCAGTATTTT. Encoded protein: CASSALSGGATDTQYF.